This T cell receptor beta chain was sequenced for a study of blood T cells in healthy people across ages. The use of a sample-barcoded 5' primer and a J-beta primer mix characterized a second PCR of roughly 6 to 11 cycles. Each CDR3 protein is one row after TCRdb ran MiXCR on the 5' RACE reads. The sample records more than 750,000 distinct CDR3 sequences, about 27% being singletons. The CDR3 has 15 amino acids. Trimming removed 0 bases at V and 2 bases at J, with 10 bases between. CDR1 MNHEY and CDR2 SVGAGI come from the germline V gene. There are many counts of this clonotype. These data were likewise used in another study, on T cells of mothers and their children.

This sequence was found in a woman aged 40 to 50 in good health. The chain combines TRBV6-5 with TRBJ1-2; D may be TRBD1 (6 bases). Sequencing was carried out using blood. Here the CDR3 reads CASSYSIQGNYGYTF. CDR3 in DNA: TGTGCCAGCAGTTACTCGATTCAGGGGAACTATGGCTACACCTTC.